This T cell receptor (beta chain) was identified during a study of T cell responses to AZD1222 COVID-19 vaccine. Study-wide points: Seropositive AZD1222 recipients at baseline numbered only five or six. Donors, mostly white British, included more females; clonal diversity was possibly underestimated. Spike-specific TCR depth and breadth grew after two AZD1222 doses. Reportedly, nearly half the spike-specific TCRs target unmutated variant regions.

The sample holds one count of this clone. Its antigen remains unidentified. This table comes from immunoSEQ multiplex PCR, and its TCRdb copy is limited to in-frame clones, with some not included. Of around 140,000 clones in the sample, 93% were seen once. Sequences were derived from peripheral blood, sampled on day 0 of AZD1222 vaccination. The origin of this receptor is an adult in good health.

This chain's CDR3 is CAWSPSGRSYNSPLHF. DNA of the CDR3: TGTGCCTGGAGCCCAAGCGGGCGCTCCTATAATTCACCCCTCCACTTT. The rearrangement uses TRBV30 and TRBJ1-6; D unclear. V was clipped by 3 bases and J by 0 bases, with 12 bases between them. This CDR3 contains 16 residues. Germline V gene data show CDR1 as GTSNPN and CDR2 as SVGIG (reference sequence).